This TCR beta chain was identified during a study of cytomegalovirus exposure and HLA in healthy donors. Study information: It was reported in a later analysis that the 120 or so validation repertoires used the same platform as the 500 to 700 first-cohort repertoires. Study findings and constraints: The study recorded 160 or so TCR beta chains that were cytomegalovirus-associated. Confirmation was obtained in vitro that a few CMV-associated chains are specific for CMV antigens.

As for this clone: Its antigen is undetermined.

Clones were sequenced by immunoSEQ multiplex PCR, and TCRdb holds only the in-frame ones, with some missing. The sample includes around 120,000 clones, around 86% of them seen just once. Sequencing was done on a sample of PBMCs. The TCR originated in a man aged 18-30 years in good health and CMV-seronegative.

The CDR3 DNA sequence: TGTGCCAGCAGCGTAGAAGGGGACTCCTACAATGAGCAGTTCTTC. It codes for CASSVEGDSYNEQFF. J is TRBJ2-1 and V is TRBV9; a weak D match, TRBD1 (5 bases). Germline V gene data show CDR1 as SGDLS and CDR2 as YYNGEE. V gave up 0 bases and J gave up 0 bases, with 7 bases separating them. CDR3 size: 15 residues.